This record concerns one T cell receptor (beta chain) sequence. As yet, its antigen is unknown. This CDR3 region has 14 residues. V gave up 4 bases and J gave up 10 bases, with 18 bases separating them. Germline V lookup: CDR1 SGHKS, CDR2 YYEKEE (reference sequence). This entry comes from a study of T cell responses to AZD1222 COVID-19 vaccine. Assay: immunoSEQ multiplex PCR; the TCRdb copy retains only in-frame clones and omits some. The data hold 140,000 to 150,000 clones, with 92% observed a single time. Overall study findings and caveats: Donors in the cohort were predominantly white British and more often female, and clonal diversity was possibly underestimated. With two AZD1222 doses given, Spike-specific TCR breadth and depth both rose. Spike-wide coverage was observed for vaccine-associated CD4 TCRs, with dominant responses at 160-218 and 743-854.

Material: peripheral blood, obtained 28 days after the second AZD1222 dose. This chain links TRBV5-5 with TRBJ2-1; a weak D match, TRBD1 (6 bases). This sequence originates from an adult who received the AZD1222 COVID-19 vaccine. This chain's CDR3 is CASSLFDRIGEQFF. The CDR3, as DNA: TGTGCCAGCAGCCTCTTCGACAGGATCGGAGAGCAGTTCTTC.